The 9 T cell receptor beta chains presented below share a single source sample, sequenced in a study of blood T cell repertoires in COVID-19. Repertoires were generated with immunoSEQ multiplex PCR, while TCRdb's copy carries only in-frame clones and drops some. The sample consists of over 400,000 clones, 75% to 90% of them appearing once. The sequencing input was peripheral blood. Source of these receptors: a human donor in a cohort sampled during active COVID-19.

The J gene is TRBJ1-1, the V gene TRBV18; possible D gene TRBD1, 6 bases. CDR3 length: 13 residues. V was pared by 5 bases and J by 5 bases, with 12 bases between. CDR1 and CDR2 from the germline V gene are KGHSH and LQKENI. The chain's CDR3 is CASSKGDRTEAFF. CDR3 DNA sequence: TGTGCCAGCTCAAAGGGGGATAGGACTGAAGCTTTCTTT.

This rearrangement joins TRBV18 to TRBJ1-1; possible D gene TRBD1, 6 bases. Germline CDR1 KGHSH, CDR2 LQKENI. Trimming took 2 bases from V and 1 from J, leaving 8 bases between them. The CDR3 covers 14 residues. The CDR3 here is CASSPRGQNTEAFF. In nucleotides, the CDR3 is TGTGCCAGCTCACCAAGGGGACAGAACACTGAAGCTTTCTTT.

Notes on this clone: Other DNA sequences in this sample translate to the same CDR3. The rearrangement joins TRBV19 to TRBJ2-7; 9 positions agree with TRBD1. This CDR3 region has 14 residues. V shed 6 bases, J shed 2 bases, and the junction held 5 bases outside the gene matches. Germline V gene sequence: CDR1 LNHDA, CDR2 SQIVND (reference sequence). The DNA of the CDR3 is TGTGCCAGTAGGCCGGGACAGGGAGCCTACGAGCAGTACTTC. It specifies CASRPGQGAYEQYF.

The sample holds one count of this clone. CDR3 loop: CSASKGGPGTEAFF. CDR3 nucleotides: TGCAGTGCTAGTAAAGGGGGCCCTGGCACTGAAGCTTTCTTT. The rearrangement links TRBV20-1 to TRBJ1-1; 7 bases align to TRBD1. Germline V lookup: CDR1 DFQATT, CDR2 SNEGSKA (reference sequence). The trim removed 3 bases at V and 4 bases at J, leaving 8 bases unmatched. The CDR3 runs 14 residues.

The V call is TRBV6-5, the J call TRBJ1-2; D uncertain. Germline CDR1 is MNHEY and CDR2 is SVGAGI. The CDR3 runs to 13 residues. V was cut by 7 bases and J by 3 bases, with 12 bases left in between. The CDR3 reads CASTSGRDYGYTF. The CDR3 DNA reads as TGTGCCAGCACTTCGGGTCGGGACTATGGCTACACCTTC.

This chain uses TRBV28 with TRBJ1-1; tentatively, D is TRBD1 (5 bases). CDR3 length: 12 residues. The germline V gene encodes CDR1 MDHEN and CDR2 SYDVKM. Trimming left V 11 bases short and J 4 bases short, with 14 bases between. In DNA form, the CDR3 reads TGTGCCTCGGACGGGGGAAGCACTGAAGCTTTCTTT. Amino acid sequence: CASDGGSTEAFF.

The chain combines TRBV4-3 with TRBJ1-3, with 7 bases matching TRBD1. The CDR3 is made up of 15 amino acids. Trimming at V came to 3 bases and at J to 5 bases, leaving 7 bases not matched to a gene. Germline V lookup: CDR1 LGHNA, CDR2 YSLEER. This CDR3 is CASSQTQGRRNTIYF. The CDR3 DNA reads TGCGCCAGCAGCCAGACACAGGGGAGAAGAAACACCATATATTTT.

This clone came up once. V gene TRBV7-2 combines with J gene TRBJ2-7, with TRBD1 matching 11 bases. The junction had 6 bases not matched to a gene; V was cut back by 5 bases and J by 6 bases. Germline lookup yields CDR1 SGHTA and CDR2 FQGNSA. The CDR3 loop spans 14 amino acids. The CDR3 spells CASSPGTGGGEQYF. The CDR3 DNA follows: TGTGCCAGCAGCCCCGGGACAGGGGGAGGCGAGCAGTACTTC.

The CDR3 is CASSLEGGGTEAFF. In nucleotides, the CDR3 is TGTGCCAGCAGCTTGGAGGGGGGGGGCACTGAAGCTTTCTTT. The genes are TRBV5-8 and TRBJ1-1; a weak D match, TRBD1 (6 bases). The V end lost 0 bases, the J end lost 4 bases, and 10 bases lay between the germline ends. The CDR3 is 14 residues long. Germline V lookup: CDR1 SGHTS, CDR2 YDEGEE.